A single sample is the source of the 26 T cell receptor beta chains below, sequenced in a study of T cell repertoires in ileal Crohn's disease. Described time point: neoterminal ileum biopsy at postoperative endoscopy, about 6 months after surgery. Clones were sequenced by immunoSEQ multiplex PCR, and TCRdb holds only the in-frame ones, with some missing. The sample has tens of thousands of clones, around nine tenths seen once. The sequencing input was ileal tissue. The receptor source for this set is an adult with Crohn's disease.

The chain carries TRBV7-2 and TRBJ1-2; D is unclear. This CDR3 is 17 amino acids long. The V and J ends lost 4 bases and 6 bases respectively, with 24 bases between them. The germline V gene has CDR1 SGHTA and CDR2 FQGNSA. The CDR3 DNA reads TGTGCCAGCAGCTCACAAACAATTACACGGTTAAGCGATGGCTACACCTTC. This translates into CASSSQTITRLSDGYTF.

The chain is built from TRBV18 and TRBJ1-1, with D unresolved. Trimming removed 6 bases from V and 1 base from J, with 9 bases in between. This CDR3 has 13 amino acids. The V gene's germline CDR1 is KGHSH and CDR2 LQKENI. In nucleotides, the CDR3 is TGTGCCAGCTCCTTAACTGAGAACACTGAAGCTTTCTTT. It encodes CASSLTENTEAFF.

This clone was seen only once. The chain combines TRBV6-1 with TRBJ1-5, with a weak D call TRBD1 (5 bases). Trimming left V 6 bases short and J 1 base short, with 13 bases between. The CDR3 totals 15 residues. Germline values: CDR1 MNHNS, CDR2 SASEGT. The CDR3 is CASRELGGSNQPQHF. Here the CDR3 DNA reads TGTGCCAGCAGGGAGTTGGGGGGAAGCAATCAGCCCCAGCATTTT.

The V gene is TRBV7-8, the J gene TRBJ1-1; 8 bases are a match to TRBD1. The CDR3 has 16 residues. The germline V gene encodes CDR1 SGHVS and CDR2 FQNEAQ. V shed 2 bases and J 0 bases; nucleotides not matched to a gene: 5. The CDR3 DNA reads as TGTGCCAGCAGCTTAAGGGCAGGGGGCTTGAACACTGAAGCTTTCTTT. Residues: CASSLRAGGLNTEAFF. The full variable domain, with the rest looked up from reference TRBV7-8 and TRBJ1-1, is GAGVSQSPRYKVAKRGQDVALRCDPISGHVSLFWYQQALGQGPEFLTYFQNEAQLDKSGLPSDRFFAERPEGSVSTLKIQRTQQEDSAVYLCASSLRAGGLNTEAFFGQGTRLTVV.

This clone was counted ten times or more. This chain connects TRBV5-1 to TRBJ1-1; 8 bases are a match to TRBD1. Trimming cost V 3 bases and J 1 base; bases outside gene matches: 2. This CDR3 is 14 amino acids long. Looked up from germline, CDR1 is SGHRS and CDR2 is YFSETQ. The CDR3 is CASSSGQGNTEAFF. The DNA of the CDR3 is TGCGCCAGCAGCTCAGGACAGGGGAACACTGAAGCTTTCTTT. Full variable domain (remainder filled in from reference TRBV5-1 and TRBJ1-1): KAGVTQTPRYLIKTRGQQVTLSCSPISGHRSVSWYQQTPGQGLQFLFEYFSETQRNKGNFPGRFSGRQFSNSRSEMNVSTLELGDSALYLCASSSGQGNTEAFFGQGTRLTVV.

The J gene is TRBJ2-1, the V gene TRBV5-4; D perhaps matches TRBD1 (6 bases). This CDR3 comprises 15 residues. Trimming took 5 bases from V and 5 from J, leaving 17 bases between them. The germline CDR1 and CDR2 sequences are SGHNT and YYREEE (reference sequence). The CDR3 coding sequence is TGTGCCAGCAGGAGAGGGGGTGGGGGTAACAATGAGCAGTTCTTC. Amino acid sequence: CASRRGGGGNNEQFF.

This clone was detected once. V is TRBV5-1 and J is TRBJ1-4, with 8 bases aligning to TRBD1. Germline V gene lookup returns CDR1 SGHRS and CDR2 YFSETQ. The CDR3 is 17 residues long. V gave up 0 bases and J gave up 4 bases; unmatched junction bases: 8. The CDR3 DNA follows: TGCGCCAGCAGCTTGGGGACAGGGCTTATTAGTAATGAAAAACTGTTTTTT. Translating gives CASSLGTGLISNEKLFF.

The rearrangement uses TRBV9 and TRBJ1-1, with D unclear. Germline-derived CDR1 and CDR2 are SGDLS and YYNGEE. V was shortened by 0 bases and J by 6 bases, with 6 bases between the two germline ends. This CDR3 region has 12 residues. The CDR3 is CASSVVSAEAFF. Written as DNA, the CDR3 is TGTGCCAGCAGCGTAGTGTCAGCTGAAGCTTTCTTT.

This chain joins TRBV7-2 and TRBJ2-7; 7 bases map to TRBD2. Unmatched junction bases numbered 10, after V lost 8 bases and J lost 3 bases. The CDR3 sequence is 14 residues long. Germline values: CDR1 SGHTA, CDR2 FQGNSA. CDR3 amino acids: CASCPGTIGYEQYF. CDR3 in DNA: TGTGCCAGCTGTCCCGGGACTATCGGCTACGAGCAGTACTTC.

The chain recombines TRBV19 with TRBJ1-1, with D perhaps TRBD1 (6 bases). The germline gives CDR1 LNHDA, CDR2 SQIVND (reference sequence). The CDR3 is made up of 14 amino acids. V was pared by 3 bases and J by 1 base, with 9 bases between. CDR3 loop: CASSIQGSNTEAFF. The CDR3 nucleotides are TGTGCCAGTAGTATTCAGGGGTCGAACACTGAAGCTTTCTTT.

This clone showed up just once. The rearrangement uses TRBV19 and TRBJ1-2; D perhaps matches TRBD1 (6 bases). The CDR3 has 12 residues. Germline V gene sequence: CDR1 LNHDA, CDR2 SQIVND (reference sequence). V was clipped by 6 bases and J by 8 bases, with 13 bases between them. The CDR3 loop is CASSRGGGGYTF. In DNA form, the CDR3 reads TGTGCCAGTAGCAGGGGAGGGGGAGGCTACACCTTC.

This clone was recorded once. The chain couples TRBV7-8 to TRBJ2-7, with D hard to call. V lost 1 base and J 2 bases, leaving 9 bases between the germline ends. In germline, CDR1 is SGHVS, CDR2 FQNEAQ. The CDR3 extends over 14 amino acids. CDR3 amino acids: CASSLGLNTYEQYF. As DNA, the CDR3 is TGTGCCAGCAGCTTAGGACTGAATACCTACGAGCAGTACTTC.

The chain is built from TRBV11-3 and TRBJ2-1; 7 bases line up with TRBD2. Germline V gene sequence: CDR1 SGHNT, CDR2 YENEEA. CDR3 length equals 15 residues. V was pared by 0 bases and J by 7 bases, with 6 bases of the junction left unmatched. The CDR3 sequence: CASSLDGAGVNEQFF. In nucleotides, the CDR3 is TGTGCCAGCAGCTTAGATGGGGCGGGAGTGAATGAGCAGTTCTTC.

The count of this clone is one. The V call is TRBV5-8, the J call TRBJ1-3; no clear D. The germline V gene encodes CDR1 SGHTS and CDR2 YDEGEE. Trimming cost V 0 bases and J 2 bases, with 9 bases left between them. The CDR3 contains 15 residues. The CDR3 region is CASSLGGVPGNTIYF. The CDR3 DNA sequence: TGTGCCAGCAGCTTGGGGGGAGTACCTGGAAACACCATATATTTT.

The chain joins TRBV30 to TRBJ2-5; 7 nucleotides align to TRBD2. Germline V lookup: CDR1 GTSNPN, CDR2 SVGIG (reference sequence). The trim removed 5 bases at V and 14 bases at J, leaving 11 bases unmatched. There are 11 residues in the CDR3. The CDR3 sequence: CAWGRAGPFYF. In DNA, the CDR3 is TGTGCCTGGGGGCGAGCGGGACCTTTCTACTTC.

The chain combines TRBV7-2 with TRBJ2-2; 7 bases agree with TRBD2. Germline trimming cut 1 base from V and 5 bases from J; bases unmatched to any gene: 4. This CDR3 region has 15 residues. Looked up from germline, CDR1 is SGHTA and CDR2 is FQGNSA. CDR3 sequence: CASSLGIGGTGELFF. The CDR3 DNA reads TGTGCCAGCAGCTTAGGGATCGGGGGGACCGGGGAGCTGTTTTTT.

The rearrangement uses TRBV18 and TRBJ2-7; tentative D call: TRBD2 (6 bases). The germline CDR1 and CDR2 sequences are KGHSH and LQKENI. V was clipped by 8 bases and J by 4 bases, with 9 bases between them. This CDR3 region has 11 residues. The CDR3 DNA is TGTGCCAGCGGAGGGGCATACGAGCAGTACGTC. This gives the protein CASGGAYEQYV.

This clone was seen just once. The chain is built from TRBV6-6 and TRBJ1-1; D remains ambiguous. Trimming took off 0 bases at V and 6 bases at J, with 8 bases between the two ends. This CDR3 is 13 amino acids long. Germline CDR1 is MNHNY and CDR2 is SVGAGI (reference sequence). CDR3 in DNA: TGTGCCAGCAGTTACTCGTCCGAGTCTGAAGCTTTCTTT. The encoded protein is CASSYSSESEAFF.

The chain links TRBV5-8 to TRBJ1-3, with 8 bases matching TRBD1. Unmatched junction bases numbered 5, after V lost 6 bases and J lost 3 bases. This CDR3 spans 14 amino acids. Germline lookup yields CDR1 SGHTS and CDR2 YDEGEE. The CDR3 coding sequence is TGTGCCAGCATGACAGGGGAAGTTGGAAACACCATATATTTT. This translates into CASMTGEVGNTIYF.

The chain links TRBV7-9 to TRBJ2-7; 8 bases agree with TRBD1. Per the germline V gene, CDR1 is SEHNR and CDR2 is FQNEAQ (reference sequence). This CDR3 has 14 amino acids. J was trimmed by 7 bases and V by 5 bases; bases with no gene match: 10. CDR3 region: CASSPGGTAWEQYF. Written as DNA, the CDR3 is TGTGCCAGCAGCCCAGGGGGCACCGCGTGGGAGCAGTACTTC.

J is TRBJ2-2 and V is TRBV4-1, with 8 bases lining up with TRBD1. J gave up 6 bases and V 1 base, and 7 bases lay outside the gene matches. Germline V gives CDR1 MGHRA, CDR2 YSYEKL. CDR3 length: 16 residues. DNA for the CDR3: TGCGCCAGCAGCCAAGCGATTGGACAGGGATCCGGGGAGCTGTTTTTT. This sequence encodes CASSQAIGQGSGELFF.

The rearrangement links TRBV6-1 to TRBJ1-5; TRBD1 aligns across 8 bases. CDR3 length equals 15 residues. After removal of 4 bases from V and 6 bases from J, the junction contained 8 bases not matched to a gene. From germline, CDR1 is MNHNS and CDR2 SASEGT. Written as DNA, the CDR3 is TGTGCCAGCAGTGTGGGACAGGTAACTAGTCAGCCCCAGCATTTT. It codes for CASSVGQVTSQPQHF.

CDR3 nucleotides: TGTGCCAGCAGTTCCCGGACAGGGGAGAACACTGAAGCTTTCTTT. The encoded protein is CASSSRTGENTEAFF. This rearrangement joins TRBV6-1 to TRBJ1-1; TRBD1 aligns across 9 bases. After removal of 5 bases from V and 1 base from J, the junction contained 5 bases not matched to a gene. CDR1 MNHNS and CDR2 SASEGT come from the germline V gene. The CDR3 spans 15 residues.

The gene calls are TRBV11-2 and TRBJ2-1; 8 bases fit TRBD2. From germline, CDR1 is SGHAT and CDR2 FQNNGV. V shed 0 bases, J shed 15 bases, and the junction held 4 bases outside the gene matches. The CDR3 consists of 12 residues. The CDR3 here is CASSLEAGGMFF. The CDR3 region has the DNA TGTGCCAGCAGCTTAGAGGCGGGAGGAATGTTCTTC.

V is TRBV19 and J is TRBJ2-7, with D unclear. CDR1 and CDR2 from the germline V gene are LNHDA and SQIVND (reference sequence). CDR3 size: 13 residues. V lost 7 bases and J lost 3, with 13 bases in between. The CDR3 coding sequence is TGTGCCAGTATGTCACAGATGAGCTACGAGCAGTACTTC. Encoded protein: CASMSQMSYEQYF.

The V call is TRBV29-1, the J call TRBJ1-3; TRBD1 is a possible D gene (5 bases). Germline CDR1 and CDR2: SQVTM and ANQGSEA. The CDR3 spans 13 residues. V gave up 6 bases and J gave up 2 bases, with 11 bases separating them. This CDR3 is CSVRVLAGNTIYF. CDR3 DNA: TGCAGCGTCAGGGTGCTTGCTGGAAACACCATATATTTT. Full variable domain (remainder filled in from reference TRBV29-1 and TRBJ1-3): SAVISQKPSRDICQRGTSLTIQCQVDSQVTMMFWYRQQPGQSLTLIATANQGSEATYESGFVIDKFPISRPNLTFSTLTVSNMSPEDSSIYLCSVRVLAGNTIYFGEGSWLTVV.